Sequencing of this T cell receptor (beta chain) was carried out in a study of cytomegalovirus exposure and HLA in healthy donors. The overall study: Early on, a data release was issued that held approximately 78 million unique TCRs from HLA-typed donors. Broader study findings: Owing to their indistinguishability, certain V segments, notably TRBV6-2 and TRBV6-3, were excluded.

Use of 60 Vbeta and 13 Jbeta primers characterized the PCR. The data were produced by immunoSEQ multiplex PCR, yet TCRdb's version contains in-frame clones alone and is incomplete. The sample holds tens of thousands of clones, 75% to 90% seen once. As to this clone: Its cognate antigen is unknown.

This CDR3 has 15 residues. Germline CDR1 reads MDHEN; CDR2 reads SYDVKM. Between the trimmed V and J ends, which lost 6 bases and 1 base, there was a span of 15 bases. The rearrangement uses TRBV28 and TRBJ2-5, with D possibly being TRBD2 (6 bases). The TCR was taken from a woman aged 25 to 39 in good health and CMV-seropositive. Sequenced input: PBMCs. The CDR3 here is CASSPPGLPQETQYF. CDR3 nucleotide sequence: TGTGCCAGCAGCCCTCCGGGACTCCCCCAAGAGACCCAGTACTTC.